Listed below are T cell receptor beta chains from one sample, sequenced in a study of cytomegalovirus exposure and HLA in healthy donors. Clones were read by immunoSEQ multiplex PCR, and TCRdb kept only the in-frame ones, dropping some. Among roughly 150,000 clones, approximately 81% were seen once, and the ten largest hold about 2.3%. Sequenced: PBMCs. The receptor source for this set is a woman aged 18-35 years in good health and CMV-seronegative. Each CDR3 is given without its conserved first and last residue. Each record gives: J gene, V gene, CDR3 protein.

j_gene: TRBJ2-1; v_gene: TRBV10-3; CDR3aa: AISDLGGVNEQF
j_gene: TRBJ1-4; v_gene: TRBV2; CDR3aa: ASSPGTGGLSNEKLF
j_gene: TRBJ2-7; v_gene: TRBV27; CDR3aa: ASSSRGEPSYEQY
j_gene: TRBJ2-7; v_gene: TRBV7-2; CDR3aa: ASSSRDRRTTGSEQY
j_gene: TRBJ2-1; v_gene: TRBV11-2; CDR3aa: ASSSTTGVANEQF
j_gene: TRBJ1-5; v_gene: TRBV18; CDR3aa: ASSGEGNQPQH
j_gene: TRBJ1-4; v_gene: TRBV19; CDR3aa: ASSTRQGVSTNEKLF
j_gene: TRBJ2-7; v_gene: TRBV9; CDR3aa: ASSAGQGDEQY
j_gene: TRBJ2-1; v_gene: TRBV2; CDR3aa: ASRNRDQGEQF
j_gene: TRBJ1-5; v_gene: TRBV28; CDR3aa: ASSSPGQGALWGNQPQH
j_gene: TRBJ2-6; v_gene: TRBV30; CDR3aa: AWSKTGSGANVLT
j_gene: TRBJ2-7; v_gene: TRBV7-9; CDR3aa: ASSFRSEREGPGEQY
j_gene: TRBJ1-2; v_gene: TRBV28; CDR3aa: ATWGGHANYGYT
j_gene: TRBJ1-1; v_gene: TRBV18; CDR3aa: ASSPSGAIRGAEAF
j_gene: TRBJ1-1; v_gene: TRBV5-1; CDR3aa: ASSYTGVTEAF
j_gene: TRBJ1-2; v_gene: TRBV10-3; CDR3aa: ASRGDRDYGYT
j_gene: TRBJ2-7; v_gene: TRBV10-1; CDR3aa: ASSPGGGSEQY
j_gene: TRBJ2-7; v_gene: TRBV2; CDR3aa: ASSYTGPTPGYEQY
j_gene: TRBJ2-5; v_gene: TRBV18; CDR3aa: ASSTGDEQETQY
j_gene: .; v_gene: TRBV2; CDR3aa: ASKAWAGYEQY
j_gene: TRBJ1-1; v_gene: TRBV25-1; CDR3aa: ASSEYLAVGNTEAF
j_gene: TRBJ2-7; v_gene: TRBV27; CDR3aa: ASSFFGQGSYEQY
j_gene: TRBJ2-1; v_gene: TRBV10-3; CDR3aa: ASTSGSFNEQF
j_gene: TRBJ2-7; v_gene: TRBV27; CDR3aa: ASSFRAGGFYEQY
j_gene: TRBJ1-2; v_gene: TRBV28; CDR3aa: AGTSGGLDYGYT